This T cell receptor (beta chain) was identified during a study of Ad26.COV2.S vaccination and SARS-CoV-2 variants. Treatment in this sample: around 19 received Ad26.COV2.S at low or high dose, single or two shots; about 5 received placebo; per-sample allocation not given. It was on day 63 after the first vaccine or placebo injection that samples were taken. Cohort 1b enrolled adults aged 18-55 years in Boston. Method: immunoSEQ multiplex PCR; TCRdb's copy keeps in-frame clones and lacks some. Altogether hundreds of thousands of clones are present, around 89% being singletons, with the ten largest covering roughly 5%. Sequenced here: peripheral blood, sampled in a trial of Ad26.COV2.S vaccine versus placebo. This receptor was taken from a person aged 18-65 years who received the Ad26.COV2.S COVID-19 vaccine or a placebo.

The CDR3 reads CASSLRGDSNQPQHF. For the CDR3, the DNA is TGTGCCAGCAGCTTGCGAGGGGATAGCAATCAGCCCCAGCATTTT. The V gene is TRBV5-5, the J gene TRBJ1-5; D might be TRBD1 (5 bases). Germline V gives CDR1 SGHKS, CDR2 YYEKEE (reference sequence). The CDR3 length is 15 residues. Deletions cut 1 base from V and 0 bases from J, with 8 bases between. The whole variable domain, remainder taken from reference TRBV5-5 and TRBJ1-5, is DAGVTQSPTHLIKTRGQQVTLRCSPISGHKSVSWYQQVLGQGPQFIFQYYEKEERGRGNFPDRFSARQFPNYSSELNVNALLLGDSALYLCASSLRGDSNQPQHFGDGTRLSIL.